A single sample is the source of the 26 T cell receptor beta chains below, sequenced in a study of regulatory T cells in long-lasting Graves disease. Documented time point: persistent/refractory GD, antithyroid drugs over 5 years with positive TRAb. From RNA extracted from PBMCs, the TCR library was made. To make TCR beta libraries, researchers used iRepertoire HTBI primers and Arm-PCR of CDR3 regions. TCRdb reprocessed the multiplex PCR reads with MiXCR, giving one entry per CDR3 protein. The sample lists fewer than 600,000 distinct CDR3 sequences, less than 25% occurring once. The starting material was peripheral blood mononuclear cells (PBMCs), obtained when the disease was refractory, from a patient treated with antithyroid drugs. The receptors originated from a female donor with Graves disease.

This clonotype was seen a handful of times. The genes are TRBV6-1 and TRBJ2-7; 9 bases are shared with TRBD2. The CDR3 length is 17 residues. CDR1 and CDR2 from the germline V gene are MNHNS and SASEGT. V dropped 6 bases and J dropped 0; count of bases not matched to a gene: 12. In DNA, the CDR3 is TGTGCCAGCAGCGACCGAGGACTAGCGAGGAGCTCCTACGAGCAGTACTTC. This gives the protein CASSDRGLARSSYEQYF.

This clonotype was seen more than once but under ten times. V is TRBV5-6 and J is TRBJ2-7; 9 bases agree with TRBD2. The ends lost 1 base at V and 4 bases at J; junction bases unmatched: 12. The CDR3 length is 17 residues. Germline V gives CDR1 SGHDT, CDR2 YYEEEE. CDR3 residues: CASSLPGLAGAAYEQYF. In DNA, the CDR3 is TGTGCCAGCAGCTTGCCGGGACTAGCTGGCGCAGCTTACGAGCAGTACTTC.

This clonotype was detected a few times. The chain links TRBV9 to TRBJ1-2, with a tentative D call TRBD1 (5 bases). Per germline, CDR1 SGDLS and CDR2 YYNGEE. The CDR3 is 16 residues long. V was cut by 0 bases and J by 3 bases, with 15 bases left in between. The CDR3 loop is CASSVAGQAIYYGYTF. In DNA, the CDR3 is TGTGCCAGCAGCGTAGCAGGGCAGGCCATCTACTATGGCTACACCTTC.

This clonotype was recorded many times. The chain has TRBV2 and TRBJ1-3; D gene unclear. The CDR3 consists of 15 residues. The germline CDR1 and CDR2 sequences are SNHLY and FYNNEI. Trimming cost V 6 bases and J 2 bases, with 14 bases left between them. CDR3 residues: CASSPLGQPGNTIYF. The CDR3, as DNA: TGTGCCAGCAGCCCTTTAGGGCAGCCTGGAAACACCATATATTTT.

The rearrangement links TRBV19 to TRBJ1-5, with D unclear. CDR3 length: 16 amino acids. Germline loops: CDR1 LNHDA, CDR2 SQIVND (reference sequence). Trimming stripped 7 bases from V and 1 base from J, with 17 bases between. The CDR3 bases are TGTGCCAGTAATACTGGGAAGGGTTTCAGCAATCAGCCCCAGCATTTT. It translates to CASNTGKGFSNQPQHF. Full variable domain (rest looked up from reference TRBV19 and TRBJ1-5): DGGITQSPKYLFRKEGQNVTLSCEQNLNHDAMYWYRQDPGQGLRLIYYSQIVNDFQKGDIAEGYSVSREKKESFPLTVTSAQKNPTAFYLCASNTGKGFSNQPQHFGDGTRLSIL.

The sample holds many counts of this clonotype. The chain links TRBV14 to TRBJ2-5, with D hard to call. The CDR3 spans 17 residues. The V end lost 4 bases, the J end lost 1 base, and 19 bases lay between the germline ends. Germline V gene lookup returns CDR1 SGHDN and CDR2 FVKESK. The CDR3 sequence: CASSRLPTDFAQETQYF. In nucleotides, the CDR3 is TGTGCCAGCAGCCGCCTCCCCACGGATTTCGCCCAAGAGACCCAGTACTTC.

The chain employs TRBV12-3 or TRBV12-4 and TRBJ2-7, with 7 bases that match TRBD1. V lost 1 base and J lost 2; bases outside the gene matches: 14. This CDR3 has 18 amino acids. CDR3 DNA: TGTGCCAGCAGTTTAGAAGGACGGTTCGGACAGGATGCCTACGAGCAGTACTTC. Protein sequence: CASSLEGRFGQDAYEQYF.

This clonotype was counted many times. This rearrangement joins TRBV28 to TRBJ1-3; tentatively, D is TRBD1 (5 bases). The CDR3 runs 14 residues. V lost 3 bases, J lost 4 bases, and 10 bases lay in between. Germline CDR1 MDHEN, CDR2 SYDVKM. The CDR3 nucleotides read TGTGCCAGCAGTTTTGTCACAGGAGGAAACACCATATATTTT. Protein: CASSFVTGGNTIYF.

This sequence joins TRBV7-3 and TRBJ2-2; D is perhaps TRBD1 or TRBD2 (5 bases each). The CDR3 totals 15 residues. Trimming cost V 3 bases and J 1 base, with 9 bases left between them. Germline-derived CDR1 and CDR2 are SGHTA and FQGTGA. The CDR3 sequence: CASSFGTVNTGELFF. The CDR3 nucleotides read TGTGCCAGCAGCTTCGGGACGGTGAACACCGGGGAGCTGTTTTTT.

This clonotype was observed many times. The CDR3 nucleotides read TGTGCCAGCAGCTTTAAGCGGGACGGCATTCAGTACTTC. This translates into CASSFKRDGIQYF. V is TRBV7-2 and J is TRBJ2-4, with 7 bases aligning to TRBD2. Trimming took 3 bases from V and 9 from J; bases not matched to a gene: 5. This CDR3 has 13 amino acids. Germline CDR1 SGHTA, CDR2 FQGNSA. The full variable domain, with the rest looked up from reference TRBV7-2 and TRBJ2-4, is GAGVSQSPSNKVTEKGKDVELRCDPISGHTALYWYRQSLGQGLEFLIYFQGNSAPDKSGLPSDRFSAERTGGSVSTLTIQRTQQEDSAVYLCASSFKRDGIQYFGAGTRLSVL.

The CDR3 protein is CASSQEGTSGNTDTQYF. The CDR3 DNA reads as TGTGCCAGCAGCCAAGAGGGGACTAGCGGAAACACAGATACGCAGTATTTT. This chain connects TRBV4-2 to TRBJ2-3; TRBD2 agrees at 11 bases. Germline trimming cut 0 bases from V and 2 bases from J; bases unmatched to any gene: 4. CDR3 size: 17 residues. Germline CDR1 and CDR2: LGHNA and YNFKEQ.

V usage is TRBV7-2 and J usage is TRBJ1-1, with D possibly matching TRBD1 (6 bases). This CDR3 spans 15 amino acids. The germline CDR1 and CDR2 sequences are SGHTA and FQGNSA. The germline V and J ends were trimmed by 3 bases and 3 bases, with 14 bases remaining between them. The CDR3 bases are TGTGCCAGCAGCTTTGAAAGGGAGGGGGACACTGAAGCTTTCTTT. This translates into CASSFEREGDTEAFF.

In its sample, this clonotype was seen a few times. One end of the junction does not line up with germline, which may come from a read error. The V gene is TRBV7-2, the J gene TRBJ1-2; no clear D gene. CDR1 and CDR2 from the germline V gene are SGHTA and FQGNSA. The CDR3 has 13 amino acids. The CDR3 loop is CANSSPEVGGYTF. In DNA, the CDR3 is TGTGCCAACAGCTCCCCGGAAGTGGGCGGCTACACCTTC.

This chain uses TRBV9 with TRBJ1-5; D call uncertain. Germline CDR1 SGDLS, CDR2 YYNGEE. The CDR3 spans 13 residues. Between the trimmed V and J ends, which lost 0 bases and 4 bases, there was a span of 5 bases. The chain's CDR3 is CASSVEANQPQHF. The CDR3 nucleotides are TGTGCCAGCAGCGTAGAGGCAAATCAGCCCCAGCATTTT.

The chain has TRBV19 and TRBJ1-5; 8 bases line up with TRBD1. The junction had 14 bases not matched to a gene; V was cut back by 6 bases and J by 4 bases. CDR1 and CDR2 from the germline V gene are LNHDA and SQIVND (reference sequence). CDR3 length equals 17 residues. CDR3 DNA: TGTGCCAGTAGCCCCTTAACCCGGGACAGGACGAATCAGCCCCAGCATTTT. Its translation: CASSPLTRDRTNQPQHF. The entire variable domain, with the rest obtained from reference TRBV19 and TRBJ1-5, is as follows: DGGITQSPKYLFRKEGQNVTLSCEQNLNHDAMYWYRQDPGQGLRLIYYSQIVNDFQKGDIAEGYSVSREKKESFPLTVTSAQKNPTAFYLCASSPLTRDRTNQPQHFGDGTRLSIL.

This clonotype was detected a few times. The genes are TRBV6-1 and TRBJ2-7; tentatively, D is TRBD2 (6 bases). V was cut by 8 bases and J by 7 bases, with 21 bases left in between. Germline assignment: CDR1 MNHNS and CDR2 SASEGT. This CDR3 has 14 amino acids. CDR3 sequence: CASGRMEGRGEQYF. CDR3 nucleotide sequence: TGTGCCAGCGGGCGGATGGAGGGGCGAGGGGAGCAGTACTTC.

This clonotype occurred a few times. CDR3 protein: CASSLSPRSYEQYF. CDR3 nucleotide sequence: TGTGCCAGCAGCTTGAGCCCACGCTCCTACGAGCAGTACTTC. This chain connects TRBV11-3 to TRBJ2-7; D unclear. This CDR3 has 14 amino acids. V lost 3 bases, J lost 0 bases, and 9 bases lay in between. CDR1 and CDR2 (germline): SGHNT, YENEEA. Supplemented by reference TRBV11-3 and TRBJ2-7, the full variable domain reads EAGVVQSPRYKIIEKKQPVAFWCNPISGHNTLYWYLQNLGQGPELLIRYENEEAVDDSQLPKDRFSAERLKGVDSTLKIQPAELGDSAVYLCASSLSPRSYEQYFGPGTRLTVT.

This clonotype has just a few counts. The chain is built from TRBV12-3 or TRBV12-4 and TRBJ2-5, with D tentatively TRBD1 or TRBD2 (7 bases each). The CDR3 extends over 15 amino acids. Between the trimmed V and J ends, which lost 7 bases and 5 bases, there was a span of 20 bases. CDR3 nucleotides: TGTGCCAGCACACCAGGGAGGGGGCGAGCGGAGACCCAGTACTTC. It encodes CASTPGRGRAETQYF.

With respect to this clonotype: The germline gene is not matched at one end of the junction; a read error may be the cause. V and J are TRBV7-2 and TRBJ2-2, with D possibly TRBD2 on 6 matching bases. The V gene's germline CDR1 is SGHTA and CDR2 FQGNSA. This CDR3 contains 14 residues. The CDR3 here is CASSLEQRGGDLFF. The CDR3 DNA reads as TGTGCCAGCAGCTTAGAACAGAGAGGCGGGGATCTGTTTTTT.

This clonotype has a handful of counts. A much larger clone lies one base from this, so it may be a read error. V is TRBV6-9 and J is TRBJ1-5; 8 nucleotides agree with TRBD1. Germline V gene data show CDR1 as MNHGY and CDR2 as SVAAGI. After removal of 3 bases from V and 7 bases from J, the junction contained 5 bases not matched to a gene. The CDR3 length is 14 residues. The CDR3 spells CASSYGSGGQPQHF. The CDR3 coding sequence is TGTGCCAGCAGTTACGGGTCAGGGGGCCAGCCCCAGCATTTT.

This clonotype occurred a few times. This chain links TRBV3-2 with TRBJ2-2. TRBV3-2 is a known pseudogene. This CDR3 is 14 amino acids long. The CDR3 reads CASSENPRSGELFF. CDR3 coding DNA: TGTGCCAGCAGCGAGAACCCACGTAGCGGGGAGCTGTTTTTT.

There are many counts of this clonotype. V is TRBV28 and J is TRBJ1-2; 8 bases line up with TRBD1. With V trimmed by 7 bases and J by 4 bases, 14 bases remained unmatched. This CDR3 region has 16 residues. Germline V gene lookup returns CDR1 MDHEN and CDR2 SYDVKM. The CDR3 DNA follows: TGTGCCAGCAATTTCTTTAGGACAGGGCCGCGCTATGGCTACACCTTC. It yields the protein CASNFFRTGPRYGYTF.

This clonotype appeared a few times. This chain links TRBV7-2 with TRBJ1-1; the D is unclear. This CDR3 comprises 17 residues. The ends were cut back, 0 bases at V and 0 bases at J, with 14 bases in the middle. Germline CDR1 reads SGHTA; CDR2 reads FQGNSA. The CDR3 region is CASSLATTRLMNTEAFF. CDR3 nucleotide sequence: TGTGCCAGCAGCTTAGCAACGACCCGGCTAATGAACACTGAAGCTTTCTTT.

This clonotype turned up a few times. The chain links TRBV29-1 to TRBJ1-2, with 9 bases that match TRBD1. V dropped 6 bases and J dropped 4; count of bases not matched to a gene: 6. The CDR3 totals 13 residues. Looked up from germline, CDR1 is SQVTM and CDR2 is ANQGSEA. CDR3 loop: CSVGDREGYGYTF. CDR3 nucleotides: TGCAGCGTCGGGGACAGGGAGGGCTATGGCTACACCTTC.

V and J are TRBV7-3 and TRBJ2-1; 10 nucleotides agree with TRBD2. Trimming at V came to 7 bases and at J to 6 bases, leaving 15 bases not matched to a gene. The CDR3 runs 17 residues. Germline CDR1 reads SGHTA; CDR2 reads FQGTGA. DNA for the CDR3: TGTGCCAGCACCGAACTGGGGGTAGCGGGAGGTCTCAATGAGCAGTTCTTC. Translating gives CASTELGVAGGLNEQFF.

Many counts were recorded for this clonotype. This chain links TRBV11-2 with TRBJ2-7; 9 bases fit TRBD1. The V gene end was trimmed by 6 bases and the J gene end by 8 bases; junction bases not matched to a gene: 11. There are 14 residues in the CDR3. The germline gives CDR1 SGHAT, CDR2 FQNNGV. CDR3 sequence: CASRPTGGEVKQYF. The CDR3 bases are TGTGCCAGCAGACCAACAGGGGGCGAAGTTAAGCAGTACTTC.